The clone carrying this T cell receptor (beta chain) appeared many times. Its antigen is undetermined. The data stem from a study of T cells in Graves' hyperthyroidism and ophthalmopathy. Findings and limits, study-wide: Peripheral blood also featured most of the thyroid clonotypes expanded above 0.001.

Germline CDR1 is SQVTM and CDR2 is ANQGSEA. The CDR3 runs 16 residues. Deletions cut 2 bases from V and 5 bases from J, with 21 bases between. RNA transcripts gave rise to amplified TCR beta CDR3 regions. TCR CDR3 underwent first-round RT-PCR with the HTBI primer set. Via MiXCR, TCRdb re-called the multiplex PCR reads, giving one row per CDR3 protein. The profile shows roughly 580,000 distinct CDR3 sequences, about half of them singletons. Diagnosis relied on clinical symptoms, serum thyroxine and TRAb, thyroid ultrasound and orbital computed tomography. This clonotype was sampled from a woman younger than 30 with Graves' hyperthyroidism. Sequencing was carried out using peripheral blood or thyroid tissue (not recorded which). V and J are TRBV29-1 and TRBJ1-2; tentatively, D is TRBD1 (6 bases). The CDR3 DNA is TGCAGCGTTGAAACCTTCCCCCGGGACACAATTTATGGCTACACCTTC. Translated: CSVETFPRDTIYGYTF.